The following is a TCR beta chain sequence with its context. The antigen is not known. Uncontrolled infection, other autoimmune disease, pregnancy or lactation barred patients from enrollment. Clinical symptoms, serum thyroxine, TRAb, thyroid ultrasound and orbital computed tomography established diagnosis. The sample comes from a study of T cells in Graves' hyperthyroidism and ophthalmopathy. Study results and caveats: The blood repertoire included most of the expanded thyroid clonotypes above 0.001. A 13 V-J signature model discriminated ophthalmopathy versus stable hyperthyroidism.

TCR beta CDR3 sequences were amplified from RNA transcripts. First-round RT-PCR of the TCR CDR3 relied on the HTBI primer set. One entry per CDR3 protein, called by TCRdb with MiXCR from the multiplex PCR reads. The table has around 600,000 distinct CDR3 sequences, 45% seen once. Sequencing was performed on peripheral blood or thyroid tissue (not recorded which). This TCR was sampled from an adult man with Graves' disease, either hyperthyroidism or ophthalmopathy (not recorded which).

The CDR3 coding sequence is TGTGCCAGCAGCCAGACAGGGCTTGCAACTAATGAAAAACTGTTTTTT. It yields the protein CASSQTGLATNEKLFF. The gene calls are TRBV5-6 and TRBJ1-4; 7 bases are a match to TRBD1. Germline CDR1 and CDR2: SGHDT and YYEEEE. The CDR3 has 16 residues. With V trimmed by 4 bases and J by 0 bases, 6 bases remained unmatched.